Listed below are T cell receptor beta chains from one sample, sequenced in a study of cytotoxic CD8 clonotypes in ibrutinib-treated CLL. Here immunoSEQ multiplex PCR was the method, and the copy in TCRdb shows in-frame clones only, minus some. The sample yields about 200,000 clones, just over 70% seen once. The source was PBMCs, collected after 12 months of ibrutinib treatment. The receptors here all came from a human donor with chronic lymphocytic leukemia. The CDR3 runs from the conserved cysteine through the conserved F or W. Each record gives: CDR3 length, J gene, D gene, V gene, clone size, CDR3 DNA, CDR3 protein. D genes are given only for firm matches. Size is stated for part of the rows, as once, few or many counts, or as a class when the clone is expanded.

12 TRBJ2-7 TRBD1 TRBV7-2 . TGTGCCAGCAGCCAGGGGGCCTACGAGCAGTACTTC CASSQGAYEQYF
17 TRBJ2-4 . TRBV21-1 . TGTGCCAGCAAAAGGTGGCGGCTCCACTTAGCCAAAAACATTCAGTACTTC CASKRWRLHLAKNIQYF
14 TRBJ1-3 . TRBV9 . TGTGCCAGCAGCGTATCTGGCAGGTCAAACACCATATATTTT CASSVSGRSNTIYF
18 TRBJ2-6 TRBD2 TRBV4-3 . TGCGCCAGCAGCCATTCCGGGACTAGCGGCTCTGGGGCCAACGTCCTGACTTTC CASSHSGTSGSGANVLTF
12 TRBJ1-5 . TRBV29-1 . TGCAGCGTTGGCAGGGACGGTCAGCCCCAGCATTTT CSVGRDGQPQHF
15 TRBJ1-2 . TRBV19 . TGTGCCAGTAGCCAATACAGGGATAACAGCTATGGCTACACCTTC CASSQYRDNSYGYTF
16 TRBJ2-5 . TRBV28 . TGTGCCAGCAGTTTATCTCAGCGCGGCATCCAAGAGACCCAGTACTTC CASSLSQRGIQETQYF
14 TRBJ1-1 . TRBV12-5 . TGTGCTAGTGGTTTGCAGGGGATGAACACTGAAGCTTTCTTT CASGLQGMNTEAFF
14 TRBJ2-3 TRBD2 TRBV6-6 . TGTGCCAGCAGGCCGAGCGGGGGCACAGATACGCAGTATTTT CASRPSGGTDTQYF
15 TRBJ2-3 . TRBV5-4 . TGTGCCACCTCCCAGGGGGGCGCCGGAACAGATACGCAGTATTTT CATSQGGAGTDTQYF
15 TRBJ1-2 . TRBV5-6 . TGTGCCAGCAGCTTGGGGACAGCAGCTAACTATGGCTACACCTTC CASSLGTAANYGYTF
14 TRBJ2-7 TRBD1 TRBV9 . TGTGCCAGCAGCGAGGGGACAGCGTCCTACGAGCAGTACTTC CASSEGTASYEQYF
14 TRBJ2-6 . TRBV27 few TGTGCCAGCAGTTTATTTTTGGGGGCCAACGTCCTGACTTTC CASSLFLGANVLTF
14 TRBJ1-1 . TRBV28 . TGTGCCAGCAGTTTGGGGACACCTAACACTGAAGCTTTCTTT CASSLGTPNTEAFF
14 TRBJ2-7 . TRBV6-1 few TGTGCCAGCAGGCCCCCGGGGGCCTCCTACGAGCAGTACTTC CASRPPGASYEQYF
16 TRBJ2-1 . TRBV9 . TGTGCCAGCAGCGTAGAGGACCACCCTGGGAGTCATGAGCAGTTCTTC CASSVEDHPGSHEQFF
14 TRBJ1-5 . TRBV30 . TGTGCCTGGAGTCCAGACAGACACGGTCAGCCCCAGCATTTT CAWSPDRHGQPQHF
16 TRBJ2-1 . TRBV18 . TGTGCCAGCTCACCACCTGCTAGGGGCTCCTACAATGAGCAGTTCTTC CASSPPARGSYNEQFF
16 TRBJ2-6 TRBD1 TRBV6-5 once TGTGCCAGCAGTTACTCAGGACAGGGTGGGGCCAACGTCCTGACTTTC CASSYSGQGGANVLTF
14 TRBJ2-3 . TRBV19 . TGTGCCAGTAGTATAGGTACAGTCACAGATACGCAGTATTTT CASSIGTVTDTQYF
16 TRBJ1-2 TRBD1 TRBV30 once TGTGCCTGGGCCGCCCCCGGACAGGGGGATCTAGATGGCTACACCTTC CAWAAPGQGDLDGYTF
17 TRBJ2-5 TRBD2 TRBV30 . TGTGCCTGGAGTCTGATGGGGACTAGTTATCGGCGAGAGACCCAGTACTTC CAWSLMGTSYRRETQYF
15 TRBJ1-6 TRBD1 TRBV27 . TGTGCCAGCAGCGGACAGGGGGCTATTGATTCACCCCTCCACTTT CASSGQGAIDSPLHF
12 TRBJ2-7 . TRBV30 . TGTGCCTGGAGTTCGGGAGCCGCCGAGCAGTACTTC CAWSSGAAEQYF
13 TRBJ2-7 TRBD1 TRBV29-1 . TGCAGCGTTGACGGCAGGGGGCTCTACGAGCAGTACTTC CSVDGRGLYEQYF
12 TRBJ1-1 . TRBV30 few TGTGCCTGGACCATGATGAACACTGAAGCTTTCTTT CAWTMMNTEAFF
14 TRBJ1-3 . TRBV5-1 . TGCGCCAGCAGCTTCCAGGCAACGGGAAACACCATATATTTT CASSFQATGNTIYF
16 TRBJ2-7 . TRBV6-5 . TGTGCCAGCAGTTACTCGACGAGCGGTTCCCTCTACGAGCAGTACTTC CASSYSTSGSLYEQYF
13 TRBJ2-7 . TRBV11-2 . TGTGCCAGCAGCTTGGACAGAGCGAGGGAGCAGTACTTC CASSLDRAREQYF
19 TRBJ1-4 . TRBV18 . TGTGCCAGCTCACCAACCCAGGGGCCGCTTCTTGCAACTAATGAAAAACTGTTTTTT CASSPTQGPLLATNEKLFF
14 TRBJ1-5 . TRBV19 few TGTGCCACATTTGGGGGGTTTAGCAATCAGCCCCAGCATTTT CATFGGFSNQPQHF